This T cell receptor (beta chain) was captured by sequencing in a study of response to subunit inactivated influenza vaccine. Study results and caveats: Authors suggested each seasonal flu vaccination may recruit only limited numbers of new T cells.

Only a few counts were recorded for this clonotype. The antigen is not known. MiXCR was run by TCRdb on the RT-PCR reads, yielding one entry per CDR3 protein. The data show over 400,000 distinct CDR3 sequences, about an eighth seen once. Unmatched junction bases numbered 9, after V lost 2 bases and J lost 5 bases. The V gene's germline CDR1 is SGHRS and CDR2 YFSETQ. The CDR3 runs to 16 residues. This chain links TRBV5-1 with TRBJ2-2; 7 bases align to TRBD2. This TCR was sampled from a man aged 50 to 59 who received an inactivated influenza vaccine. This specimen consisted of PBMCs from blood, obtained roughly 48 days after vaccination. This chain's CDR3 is CASSLASGAATGELFF. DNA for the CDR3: TGCGCCAGCAGCTTAGCAAGCGGGGCCGCTACCGGGGAGCTGTTTTTT.